Listed here is a single T cell receptor beta chain. Its antigen is not known. Germline V CDR1 and CDR2: SNHLY, FYNNEI. V was pared by 5 bases and J by 5 bases, with 14 bases between. The CDR3 contains 14 residues. The data were obtained in a study of cytomegalovirus exposure and HLA in healthy donors. The study, taken as a whole, reports: In a later analysis, first-cohort TCR clusters were found to tend to co-occur in the roughly 120 validation repertoires. It was reportedly the case that the classifier diagnosed cytomegalovirus status with high specificity and sensitivity. Three chains linked to CMV were shown in vitro to be specific for CMV antigens.

Assay used: immunoSEQ multiplex PCR; TCRdb lists only in-frame clones, some missing. Among 150,000 to 200,000 clones listed, roughly 84% were seen once. The rearrangement uses TRBV2 and TRBJ2-3, with TRBD2 as a possible D gene (5 bases). The receptor was isolated from a young man in good health and CMV-seropositive. What was sequenced was PBMCs. CDR3 protein: CASSSTRRVDTQYF. The CDR3 bases are TGTGCCAGCAGTTCCACTAGACGAGTAGATACGCAGTATTTT.